The 29 T cell receptor beta chains reported below all come from one sample, sequenced in a study of OX40 agonist ivuxolimab in advanced cancers. The repertoire was sequenced with immunoSEQ multiplex PCR; TCRdb's copy has only in-frame clones and lacks some. The sample yields around 42,000 clones, approximately 88% seen once. The sequencing here drew on CD4+ or CD8+ T cells sorted from blood, taken in a trial of the OX40 agonist ivuxolimab. These receptors came from an adult with an advanced solid tumor such as melanoma, head and neck, liver or kidney cancer.

This chain links TRBV28 with TRBJ1-1; D may be TRBD1 (5 bases). The germline CDR1 and CDR2 sequences are MDHEN and SYDVKM. V was trimmed by 4 bases and J by 4 bases, leaving 7 bases between them. This CDR3 spans 12 amino acids. In nucleotides, the CDR3 is TGTGCCAGCAGTTGGGGGGGCACTGAAGCTTTCTTT. Its protein is CASSWGGTEAFF.

This clone was observed a single time. The rearrangement links TRBV1 to TRBJ2-1; whether TRBD2, the table's D call, matches the DNA was not checked. TRBV1 is a listed pseudogene. The CDR3 totals 16 residues. In DNA form, the CDR3 reads TGCACCAGCTCAAAAACCGGGACTAAAACCTACAATGAGCAGTTCTTC. Translating it yields CTSSKTGTKTYNEQFF.

The rearrangement joins TRBV27 to TRBJ2-1, with 9 nucleotides matching TRBD2. The germline V gene encodes CDR1 MNHEY and CDR2 SMNVEV (reference sequence). This CDR3 has 17 amino acids. V lost 3 bases and J lost 3; bases outside the gene matches: 9. CDR3: CASSFSSGRPFYNEQFF. The CDR3 nucleotides are TGTGCCAGCAGTTTTTCCAGCGGGAGGCCGTTCTACAATGAGCAGTTCTTC.

The chain combines TRBV4-1 with TRBJ2-7; 8 nucleotides match TRBD1. CDR3 size: 16 residues. Trimming took 0 bases from V and 3 from J; bases not matched to a gene: 7. CDR1 is MGHRA, CDR2 YSYEKL, per germline. The chain's CDR3 is CASSQDDGTGFYEQYF. DNA of the CDR3: TGCGCCAGCAGCCAAGATGACGGGACAGGCTTCTACGAGCAGTACTTC.

The rearrangement uses TRBV28 and TRBJ2-7; 10 bases line up with TRBD2. The J call may be mistaken, given a closer DNA end match to TRBJ2-5. Germline V lookup: CDR1 MDHEN, CDR2 SYDVKM. The CDR3 is 15 residues long. This CDR3 is CASRDSGRSQETQYF. DNA of the CDR3: TGTGCCAGCAGGGATAGCGGGAGGTCCCAAGAGACCCAGTACTTC.

In its sample, this clone was seen once. V usage is TRBV21-1 and J usage is TRBJ2-4. TRBV21-1 is an annotated pseudogene. The CDR3 has 16 amino acids. The CDR3: CASSKWVLGAKNIQYF. DNA for the CDR3: TGTGCCAGCAGCAAATGGGTCTTGGGAGCCAAAAACATTCAGTACTTC.

The rearrangement links TRBV4-1 to TRBJ2-1; 9 bases map to TRBD2. With V trimmed by 4 bases and J by 3 bases, 13 bases remained unmatched. The germline V gene has CDR1 MGHRA and CDR2 YSYEKL. The CDR3 runs to 18 residues. The CDR3 spells CASSLKDKGSGSYNEQFF. CDR3 coding DNA: TGCGCCAGCAGCCTAAAAGATAAAGGTAGCGGGAGCTACAATGAGCAGTTCTTC.

V gene TRBV6-1 combines with J gene TRBJ2-4, with 7 nucleotides matching TRBD1. The CDR3 is 16 residues long. Germline V lookup: CDR1 MNHNS, CDR2 SASEGT. The J segment lost 0 bases and the V segment lost 4 bases, leaving 6 bases of the junction unmatched. For the CDR3, the DNA is TGTGCCAGCAGTGGATTGACAGGGAGAGCCAAAAACATTCAGTACTTC. This translates into CASSGLTGRAKNIQYF.

The chain is built from TRBV27 and TRBJ2-3; perhaps TRBD2 as D (5 bases). V shed 8 bases and J shed 0 bases, with 18 bases lying between them. The CDR3 totals 16 residues. Germline V gene lookup returns CDR1 MNHEY and CDR2 SMNVEV (reference sequence). The CDR3 is CASSNRGLTSTDTQYF. The CDR3 DNA reads as TGTGCCAGCTCAAACCGAGGGCTGACTAGCACAGATACGCAGTATTTT.

V gene TRBV27 combines with J gene TRBJ2-3; 14 bases align to TRBD2. Trimming cost V 3 bases and J 8 bases; bases outside gene matches: 13. Germline V gives CDR1 MNHEY, CDR2 SMNVEV (reference sequence). The CDR3 consists of 18 residues. The CDR3 nucleotides are TGTGCCAGCAGTTTGGGACTAGCGGGGGCCGAGGCATTGGGTACGCAGTATTTT. Translating it yields CASSLGLAGAEALGTQYF.

The J gene is TRBJ2-7, the V gene TRBV18, with TRBD1 identical over 8 bases. The CDR3 spans 15 residues. With V trimmed by 8 bases and J by 6 bases, 15 bases remained unmatched. Germline loops: CDR1 KGHSH, CDR2 LQKENI. The CDR3 DNA reads TGTGCCAGCAACGACCCTGGACAGGGACTGAGCGAGCAGTACTTC. This translates into CASNDPGQGLSEQYF.

The rearrangement joins TRBV7-6 to TRBJ1-1; D not resolved. Germline V gives CDR1 SGHVS, CDR2 FNYEAQ. Between the trimmed V and J ends, which lost 5 bases and 1 base, there was a span of 8 bases. The CDR3 covers 13 residues. The CDR3 coding sequence is TGTGCCAGCAGCGAAGCACAGAACACTGAAGCTTTCTTT. Its translation: CASSEAQNTEAFF.

The CDR3 sequence: CASSQPTGTYEQYF. CDR3 in DNA: TGCGCCAGCAGCCAACCGACAGGAACCTACGAGCAGTACTTC. This sequence joins TRBV4-1 and TRBJ2-7; D perhaps matches TRBD1 (6 bases). The CDR3 is 14 residues long. Germline CDR1 reads MGHRA; CDR2 reads YSYEKL. Trimming shortened V by 2 bases and J by 2 bases, and 10 bases separated the two germline ends.

The chain has TRBV28 and TRBJ2-5; TRBD2 matches 11 bases. CDR3 size: 14 residues. In germline, CDR1 is MDHEN, CDR2 SYDVKM. Trimming at V came to 5 bases and at J to 6 bases, leaving 5 bases not matched to a gene. CDR3 sequence (DNA): TGTGCCAGCAGTGGCCTAGCGGGAGGAAAGACCCAGTACTTC. Its protein product is CASSGLAGGKTQYF.

The gene calls are TRBV7-9 and TRBJ2-4; TRBD1 aligns across 9 bases. J lost 0 bases, V lost 5 bases, and 11 bases had no gene match. Germline values: CDR1 SEHNR, CDR2 FQNEAQ (reference sequence). This CDR3 has 18 residues. CDR3 sequence: CASSPDRGGSLAKNIQYF. The CDR3 coding sequence is TGTGCCAGCAGCCCTGACAGGGGGGGTTCTTTAGCCAAAAACATTCAGTACTTC.

The J gene is TRBJ2-1, the V gene TRBV4-2; 7 bases align to TRBD2. V gave up 0 bases and J gave up 8 bases; unmatched junction bases: 10. CDR1 and CDR2 (germline): LGHNA, YNFKEQ. The CDR3 is 16 residues long. The CDR3 here is CASSQEEGRGVDEQFF. The DNA for the CDR3 is TGTGCCAGCAGCCAAGAAGAAGGGAGGGGTGTGGATGAGCAGTTCTTC.

This sequence joins TRBV30 and TRBJ2-3; 7 bases are shared with TRBD1. Trimming took 0 bases from V and 6 from J; bases not matched to a gene: 9. Germline V lookup: CDR1 GTSNPN, CDR2 SVGIG (reference sequence). This CDR3 is built from 15 residues. This CDR3 is CAWSVRDSPPDTQYF. The CDR3 region has the DNA TGTGCCTGGAGTGTACGGGACAGCCCCCCGGATACGCAGTATTTT.

This clone was counted once. The chain employs TRBV9 and TRBJ1-1, with 7 nucleotides matching TRBD1. Germline V lookup: CDR1 SGDLS, CDR2 YYNGEE. This CDR3 comprises 15 residues. Trimming took 0 bases from V and 1 from J; bases not matched to a gene: 3. CDR3 sequence reads: CASSVEQGQNTEAFF. CDR3 sequence (DNA): TGTGCCAGCAGCGTAGAACAGGGGCAGAACACTGAAGCTTTCTTT. Complete variable domain (other parts from reference TRBV9 and TRBJ1-1): DSGVTQTPKHLITATGQRVTLRCSPRSGDLSVYWYQQSLDQGLQFLIQYYNGEERAKGNILERFSAQQFPDLHSELNLSSLELGDSALYFCASSVEQGQNTEAFFGQGTRLTVV.

The chain employs TRBV9 and TRBJ1-5; D is undetermined. Deletions cut 0 bases from V and 5 bases from J, with 6 bases between. The CDR3 totals 13 residues. Germline assignment: CDR1 SGDLS and CDR2 YYNGEE. In DNA, the CDR3 is TGTGCCAGCAGCGTAGACGAGGATCAGCCCCAGCATTTT. Translating gives CASSVDEDQPQHF.

The rearrangement links TRBV9 to TRBJ2-7; D tentatively reads TRBD1 or TRBD2 (6 bases each). The ends were cut back, 2 bases at V and 1 base at J, with 19 bases in the middle. The CDR3 sequence is 17 residues long. Germline assignment: CDR1 SGDLS and CDR2 YYNGEE. CDR3 amino acids: CASSVEGDLKPSYEQYF. The CDR3 nucleotides are TGTGCCAGCAGCGTCGAGGGGGACTTAAAACCGTCCTACGAGCAGTACTTC. Full variable domain (outside the CDR3, taken from reference TRBV9 and TRBJ2-7): DSGVTQTPKHLITATGQRVTLRCSPRSGDLSVYWYQQSLDQGLQFLIQYYNGEERAKGNILERFSAQQFPDLHSELNLSSLELGDSALYFCASSVEGDLKPSYEQYFGPGTRLTVT.

This clone was detected only once. The chain is built from TRBV28 and TRBJ1-2; 10 bases are a match to TRBD1. Looked up from germline, CDR1 is MDHEN and CDR2 is SYDVKM. Losses at the gene ends were 6 bases for V and 3 bases for J; bases not matched to a gene: 7. The CDR3 sequence is 15 residues long. In nucleotides, the CDR3 is TGTGCCAGCAGATGGGGACAGGGGTGGGACTATGGCTACACCTTC. Encoded protein: CASRWGQGWDYGYTF.

The genes are TRBV10-3 and TRBJ2-7; TRBD2 matches at 9 bases. J gave up 4 bases and V 6 bases, and 7 bases lay outside the gene matches. The CDR3 extends over 14 amino acids. CDR1 ENHRY and CDR2 SYGVKD come from the germline V gene. The CDR3 region is CAIRVAGEIYEQYF. CDR3 nucleotide sequence: TGTGCCATCAGGGTAGCGGGAGAGATTTACGAGCAGTACTTC.

The chain employs TRBV27 and TRBJ1-4; D might be TRBD1 (5 bases). This CDR3 contains 15 residues. Germline CDR1 MNHEY, CDR2 SMNVEV (reference sequence). Trimming took off 3 bases at V and 8 bases at J, with 16 bases between the two ends. The CDR3 DNA is TGTGCCAGCAGTTTCACAGGTGGGCTTATGGAAAAACTGTTTTTT. As protein: CASSFTGGLMEKLFF.

The rearrangement joins TRBV7-9 to TRBJ2-7; 13 bases fit TRBD2. CDR1 SEHNR and CDR2 FQNEAQ come from the germline V gene (reference sequence). Germline trimming cut 8 bases from V and 5 bases from J; bases unmatched to any gene: 21. This CDR3 is built from 19 residues. The CDR3 DNA reads TGTGCCAGCTGGCGGGGACGGTCATTAACTAGCGGGAGGGCCCACGAGCAGTACTTC. Residues: CASWRGRSLTSGRAHEQYF.

The chain has TRBV6-5 and TRBJ2-7; tentative D call: TRBD2 (6 bases). The CDR3 is made up of 15 amino acids. Trimming took off 6 bases at V and 3 bases at J, with 18 bases between the two ends. Germline lookup yields CDR1 MNHEY and CDR2 SVGAGI. The CDR3 DNA reads TGTGCCAGCAGCCTGGGGACTTTAACCGGCTACGAGCAGTACTTC. Its translation: CASSLGTLTGYEQYF.

The chain joins TRBV5-6 to TRBJ2-7, with 10 bases fitting TRBD2. The junction had 2 bases not matched to a gene; V was cut back by 0 bases and J by 5 bases. The CDR3 length is 14 residues. Germline CDR1 and CDR2: SGHDT and YYEEEE. DNA of the CDR3: TGTGCCAGCAGCTTGGTCCTAGCGGGAGACGAGCAGTACTTC. It is translated as CASSLVLAGDEQYF.

V gene TRBV15 combines with J gene TRBJ2-1, with D unresolved. V shed 3 bases and J shed 3 bases, with 12 bases lying between them. The germline gives CDR1 LNHNV, CDR2 YYDKDF (reference sequence). This CDR3 spans 15 amino acids. CDR3 region: CATSRARALYNEQFF. Here the CDR3 DNA reads TGTGCCACCAGCAGGGCTCGGGCCCTCTACAATGAGCAGTTCTTC.

This clone was found once. The V call is TRBV4-1, the J call TRBJ2-7; 7 bases map to TRBD2. The CDR3 has 15 residues. Germline V gene sequence: CDR1 MGHRA, CDR2 YSYEKL. V lost 0 bases and J lost 1; bases outside the gene matches: 3. The chain's CDR3 is CASSQDPGGSYEQYF. CDR3 nucleotide sequence: TGCGCCAGCAGCCAAGATCCGGGGGGATCCTACGAGCAGTACTTC.

This chain joins TRBV4-1 and TRBJ2-7; TRBD2 might be the D (6 bases). Looked up from germline, CDR1 is MGHRA and CDR2 is YSYEKL. Trimming cost V 4 bases and J 3 bases, with 19 bases left between them. The CDR3 spans 16 residues. The CDR3 region has the DNA TGCGCCAGCAGCCTAAGAGGTAGCGGTCGTAACTACGAGCAGTACTTC. Its protein product is CASSLRGSGRNYEQYF.